The present TCR beta chain was sequenced within a study of spatial heterogeneity in lung cancer. This clonotype appeared a few times. Its specificity is not known. Because the library targeted alpha chains, this beta chain is an off-target read whose size means little. Time point specified: sample taken at primary tumor resection. No cell sorting; template was whole RNA from tumor, lung tissue or PBMC. TCRdb ran MiXCR on the 5' RACE reads and lists one entry per CDR3 protein. The sample has some 1,500 distinct CDR3 sequences, approximately 5.9% seen once. Germline CDR1 and CDR2: SGHRS and YFSETQ. After removal of 4 bases from V and 7 bases from J, the junction contained 4 bases not matched to a gene. The CDR3 length is 13 residues. Study findings and constraints: Coverage was estimated at roughly 7.2% of tumor T cells for alpha chains and roughly 13% for beta chains. It was found that expanded intratumoral alpha and beta TCR counts tracked tumor mutation counts.

The chain employs TRBV5-1 and TRBJ1-2, with TRBD1 matching 10 bases. The input for sequencing was lung tumor tissue, taken at surgery. The TCR originated in a female donor with early-stage non-small cell lung cancer. The CDR3 nucleotides are TGCGCCAGCAGCCCCAGGACAGGGGGTGGCTACACCTTC. Its translation is CASSPRTGGGYTF.